These T cell receptor beta chains were read from a single sample in a study of blood T cell repertoires in COVID-19. Some clones are missing from TCRdb's copy, which holds only in-frame ones; the method was immunoSEQ multiplex PCR. Of about 220,000 clones listed, 80% to 90% are singletons. Sequenced sample: PBMCs or T cells enriched from blood (not recorded which). These receptor sequences come from a woman under 30 in a cohort exposed to, infected with or recovered from COVID-19 (not recorded which). The CDR3 runs from the conserved cysteine through the conserved F or W. A D gene is named only where the DNA matches it firmly.

TRBV5-1	TRBD1	TRBJ1-1	CASSLGQGLMNTEAFF
TRBV2	TRBD1	TRBJ1-2	CASRGQGRGYTF
TRBV9	TRBD2	TRBJ2-5	CASSVGSLAVETQYF
TRBV5-6	.	TRBJ2-7	CASSLDGPGVYEQYF
TRBV3-1/TRBV3-2	.	TRBJ1-3	CASSQEGRLPALGGNTIYF
TRBV11-2	TRBD2	TRBJ2-5	CASSSLREAGGQETQYF
TRBV12-3/TRBV12-4	.	TRBJ1-2	CASSPTGYYGYTF
TRBV19	TRBD1	TRBJ2-1	CASTTGGYKYNEQFF
TRBV19	TRBD1	TRBJ1-5	CASSGTDRGHQPQHF
TRBV3-1/TRBV3-2	.	TRBJ2-2	CASSQAFLPSTGELFF
TRBV27	TRBD2	TRBJ2-1	CASSSPGLAGEQFF
TRBV7-3	TRBD1	TRBJ1-6	CASSLRSPGGGSPLHF
TRBV18	.	TRBJ1-1	CASSLAREITEAFF
TRBV7-9	.	TRBJ1-2	CASSIQAGSGYGYTF
TRBV11-2	.	TRBJ1-6	CASSSPSGLGSPLHF
TRBV19	TRBD1	TRBJ2-7	CASSIGQGSNEQYF
TRBV2	TRBD1	TRBJ1-3	CASSLGQGGGNTIYF
TRBV19	.	TRBJ2-1	CASSISGSTSYNEQFF
TRBV7-9	.	TRBJ1-1	CASSLVPGSWTEAFF
TRBV2	TRBD2	TRBJ2-7	CASSDLAGRSLYEQYF
TRBV4-2	TRBD2	TRBJ2-7	CASSQAGGLAAIFSYEQYF
TRBV6-5	.	TRBJ1-1	CASSYSIFGTEAFF
TRBV7-2	TRBD2	TRBJ2-7	CASSLDAGGLYEQYF
TRBV25-1	.	TRBJ1-1	CASRDSNTEAFF
TRBV9	TRBD2	TRBJ2-7	CASSVAATSGRAYEQYF
TRBV11-1	TRBD2	TRBJ2-1	CASSSREGGNNEQFF
TRBV7-9	TRBD2	TRBJ2-5	CASSPGTSGSVQETQYF
TRBV4-1	.	TRBJ2-5	CASSQGWGGETQYF
TRBV19	.	TRBJ2-2	CASSIRIGAGELFF
TRBV10-1	TRBD2	TRBJ2-5	CASSESLAGPQETQYF
TRBV20-1	.	TRBJ1-1	CSARGSAEAFF
TRBV18	.	TRBJ2-3	CASSPTGTSTDTQYF
TRBV25-1	.	TRBJ1-2	CASRTHEGSQGYTF
TRBV7-9	TRBD2	TRBJ2-1	CASSGREAGSNEQFF
TRBV28	TRBD1	TRBJ2-7	CASYAREDREDEQYF
TRBV5-4	TRBD2	TRBJ2-3	CASSLRAGGITDTQYF
TRBV14	TRBD1	TRBJ2-1	CASSPDRASSYNEQFF
TRBV27	.	TRBJ2-7	CASSQTASYEQYF